The TCR beta chain described here comes from a study of blood T cell repertoires in COVID-19 (dated by TCRdb to 2019 to 2021). With regard to the full study: Samples from collaborators originated in the United States, Italy and Spain and spanned both the acute and convalescent phases of COVID-19. The prospective study material was composed of cDNA or gDNA derived from T cells, B-cell-depleted T cells, or PBMCs. Sample metadata almost always included a de-identified subject ID, COVID-19 status, age in years and sex. Deeply sampled blood TCRbeta repertoires from subjects exposed to, actively infected with, or recovered from COVID-19 were included in the dataset. The samples were drawn from the first 160 participants of the ongoing ImmuneRACE study and from some 1,300 subjects provided by 6 global collaborators. The repertoires were made available in a free public database intended to serve as a resource for research on the immune response to SARS-CoV-2. Where available, HLA class I and class II types were obtained from metadata supplied by the sample provider rather than from assay-based typing. Broader findings and caveats from the paper: Clinical and demographic metadata were provided uncurated, with the amount varying by source and participant.

The collaborating institutions used their own protocols to collect whole blood in K2EDTA tubes. Collaborator samples were shipped for TCRbeta analysis as frozen whole blood, isolated PBMCs, or DNA extracted from either sample type. The immunoSEQ Assay, a bias-controlled multiplex PCR, was used to amplify TCRbeta CDR3 regions from genomic DNA. As for the original processing: Nucleated cell counts per sample were estimated from amplification of reference gene primers within the assay. To quantify the absolute abundance of each unique TCRbeta CDR3 rearrangement, sequence reads were collapsed and filtered. For each sample, productive Simpson clonality was calculated as the square root of Simpson's diversity index across productive rearrangements. As stored in TCRdb, this immuneACCESS dataset retains in-frame rearrangements with V and J assigned. A fraction of the clones does not appear; measured against another copy, unresolved V genes explain less than half of the discrepancy, and the remainder lacks a known reason. The V and J calls and clone size come from that table; D and trimming were worked out from the DNA. For this sample the table gives some 220,000 clones, of which around 84% were detected only once. About 13% of the sample belongs to the ten largest clones.

CDR1 and CDR2 (MNHEY, SMNVEV) derive from the germline V gene (reference sequence). V lost 5 bases and J lost 1 base; the stretch between them is 6 bases long. The CDR3 numbers 14 residues from cysteine through phenylalanine. Just the 42-base CDR3 DNA is kept, in frame starting at base 1. A remark on this clone: Its antigen target is currently unknown. Base qualities are not recorded, but no much larger clone differs from it by a single base.

This chain joins TRBV27 to TRBJ2-6; no D gene is confidently identified. The receptor's source is a human donor in a cohort sampled during active COVID-19. Sequencing was carried out using peripheral blood. The CDR3 in this case is CASSIESGANVLTF. The DNA sequence reads TGTGCCAGCAGTATAGAGTCTGGGGCCAACGTCCTGACTTTC.